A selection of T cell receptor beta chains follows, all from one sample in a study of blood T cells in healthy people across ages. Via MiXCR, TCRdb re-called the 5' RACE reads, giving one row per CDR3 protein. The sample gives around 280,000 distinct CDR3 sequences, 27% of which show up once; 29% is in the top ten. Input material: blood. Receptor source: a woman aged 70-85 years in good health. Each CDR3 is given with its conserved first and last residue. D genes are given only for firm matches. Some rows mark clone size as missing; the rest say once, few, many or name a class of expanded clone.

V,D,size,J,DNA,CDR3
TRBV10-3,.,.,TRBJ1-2,TGTGCCATCAGTGAGTCACCGGGACACCACGGGGGCTACACCTTC,CAISESPGHHGGYTF
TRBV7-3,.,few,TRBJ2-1,TGTGCCAGCAGCCAGGACGGGGACTCGCTCAATGAGCAGTTCTTC,CASSQDGDSLNEQFF
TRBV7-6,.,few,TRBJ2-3,TGTGCCAGCAGCGCCAGGACTGGGGAAGATCCGCAGTATTTT,CASSARTGEDPQYF
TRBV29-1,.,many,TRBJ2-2,TGCGGAGGGGGAACCGGGGAGCTGTTTTTT,CGGGTGELFF
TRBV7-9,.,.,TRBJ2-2,TGTGCCAGCAGCGATCCCAGGAGAGCGAACACCGGGGAGCTGTTTTTT,CASSDPRRANTGELFF
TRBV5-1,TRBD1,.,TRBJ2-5,TGCGCCAGCAGCGCGATTCCGGGACAGGGAGAGACCCAGTACTTC,CASSAIPGQGETQYF
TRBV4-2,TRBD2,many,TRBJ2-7,TGTGCCAGCAGCCCCCTGGGACTAGCGGGCTCCTACGAGCAGTACTTC,CASSPLGLAGSYEQYF
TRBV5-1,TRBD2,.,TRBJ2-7,TGCGCCAGCAGAACCCCCGGGACTAGCGGGAACTACGGGCAGTACTTC,CASRTPGTSGNYGQYF
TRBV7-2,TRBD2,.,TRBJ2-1,TGTGCCAGCAGCCCCGATGGTAGCGGGATCTACAATGAGCAGTTCTTC,CASSPDGSGIYNEQFF
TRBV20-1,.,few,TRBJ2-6,TGCAGTGCTATCGAGGGGTCCGGGGCCAACGTCCTGACTTTC,CSAIEGSGANVLTF
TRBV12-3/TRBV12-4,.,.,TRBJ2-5,TGTGCCAGCAGTTTACGGCGGACCCAAGAGACCCAGTACTTC,CASSLRRTQETQYF
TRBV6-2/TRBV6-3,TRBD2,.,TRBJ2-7,TGTGCCAGCAGTTACTCTTCAACTAGCGGTACCTACGAGCAGTACTTC,CASSYSSTSGTYEQYF
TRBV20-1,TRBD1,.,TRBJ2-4,TGCAGTGCTAGTACAGGGGGCGTCAAAAACATTCAGTACTTC,CSASTGGVKNIQYF
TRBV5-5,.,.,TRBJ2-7,TGTGCCAGCAGCGGAAACACCCCTGAGCAGTACTTC,CASSGNTPEQYF
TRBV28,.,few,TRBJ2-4,TGTGCCAGCAGTTCAACGCCTGGAGTAAACATTCAGTACTTC,CASSSTPGVNIQYF
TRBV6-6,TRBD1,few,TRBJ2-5,TGTGCCAGCGAATTAACAGGGGCCCTCGAGACCCAGTACTTC,CASELTGALETQYF
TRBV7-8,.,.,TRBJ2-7,TGTGCCAGCAGTTGGGACCCCAACGAGCAGTACTTC,CASSWDPNEQYF
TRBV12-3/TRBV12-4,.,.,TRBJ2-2,TGTGCCAGCAGCCATATTGACCAGACCGGGGAGCTGTTTTTT,CASSHIDQTGELFF
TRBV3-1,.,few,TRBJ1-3,TGTGCCAGCAGCCAGTCCCAAAGGATCTCTGGAAACACCATATATTTT,CASSQSQRISGNTIYF
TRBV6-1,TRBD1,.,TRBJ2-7,TGTGCCAGCAGTGAAGTGGGACAGTCCTACGAGCAGTACTTC,CASSEVGQSYEQYF
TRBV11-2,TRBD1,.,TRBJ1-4,TGTGCCAGCAGCCGGGGACAGGGAGGACTTAATGAAAAACTGTTTTTT,CASSRGQGGLNEKLFF
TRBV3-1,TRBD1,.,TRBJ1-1,TGTGCCAGCAGCAAGGGACAGGGTCGTGAAGCTTTCTTT,CASSKGQGREAFF
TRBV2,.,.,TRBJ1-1,TGTGCCACCAAGGGGGACCTGAACACTGAAGCTTTCTTT,CATKGDLNTEAFF
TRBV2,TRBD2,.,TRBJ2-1,TGTGCCAGCAGACGGACTAGCGGAAACAATGAGCAGTTCTTC,CASRRTSGNNEQFF
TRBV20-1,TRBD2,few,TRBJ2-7,TGCAGTGCTAGAGAGGCTAGCGGGATTAGCGAGCAGTACTTC,CSAREASGISEQYF
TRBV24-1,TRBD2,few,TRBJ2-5,TGTGCCACCAGTGATCAGACCGGGACTAGCGGGTTCCAAGAGACCCAGTACTTC,CATSDQTGTSGFQETQYF
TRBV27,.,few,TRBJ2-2,TGTGCCAGCAGTTTAATGGTTGGCGGGGAGCTGTTTTTT,CASSLMVGGELFF